The clone carrying this T cell receptor (beta chain) was seen ten or more times. This specimen comes from a study of early T cells in non-severe SARS-CoV-2 infection. Attached unique molecular identifiers marked individual cDNA molecules. One entry per CDR3 protein, called by TCRdb with MiXCR from the 5' RACE reads. The sample comprises 50,000 to 60,000 distinct CDR3 sequences, around 12% of which are singletons, and more than 1.1% rests with the top ten. Germline V gene sequence: CDR1 DFQATT, CDR2 SNEGSKA (reference sequence). This CDR3 comprises 15 residues. J gave up 5 bases and V 2 bases, and 7 bases lay outside the gene matches.

The sample was whole blood. This TCR came from an adult who was a healthcare worker with PCR-confirmed SARS-CoV-2 infection or an uninfected control (not recorded which). V usage is TRBV20-1 and J usage is TRBJ2-1, with 9 bases lining up with TRBD2. This chain's CDR3 is CSARSPRTSDNEQFF. CDR3 nucleotide sequence: TGCAGTGCTAGATCTCCCCGGACTAGCGACAATGAGCAGTTCTTC.